This entry describes one TCR beta chain. Its antigen is not identified. Germline CDR1 LNHNV, CDR2 YYDKDF (reference sequence). The V end was cut by 0 bases, the J end by 0 bases, with 12 bases between. This CDR3 has 17 amino acids. The data derive from a study of pediatric ulcerative colitis. Study results and limitations: Substantially fewer templates came from a couple of patients' blood samples.

Sequencing depth was up to 500,000 reads per sample. Sequenced by immunoSEQ multiplex PCR; TCRdb stores in-frame clones only, minus some. This table holds roughly 30,000 clones, 82% found once. The chain employs TRBV15 and TRBJ1-5; D possibly corresponds to TRBD1 (6 bases). Sequencing input: blood. The source is a boy younger than 18 with severe ulcerative colitis. CDR3 sequence reads: CATSRERQVYSNQPQHF. DNA of the CDR3: TGTGCCACCAGCAGAGAACGACAGGTCTATAGCAATCAGCCCCAGCATTTT.